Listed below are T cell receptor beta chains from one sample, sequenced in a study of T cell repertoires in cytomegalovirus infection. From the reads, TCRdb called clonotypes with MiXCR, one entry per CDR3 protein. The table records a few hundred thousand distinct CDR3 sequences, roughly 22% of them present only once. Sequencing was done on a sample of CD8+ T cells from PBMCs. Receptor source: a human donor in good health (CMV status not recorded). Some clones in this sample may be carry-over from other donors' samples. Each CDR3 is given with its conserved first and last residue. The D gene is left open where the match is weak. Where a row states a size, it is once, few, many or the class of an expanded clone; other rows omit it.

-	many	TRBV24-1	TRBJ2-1	CATSDWEREFF	TGTGCCACCAGTGATTGGGAACGGGAGTTCTTC
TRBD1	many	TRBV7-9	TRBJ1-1	CASSLGWAGGKGTEAFF	TGTGCCAGCAGCTTAGGTTGGGCAGGGGGTAAGGGCACTGAAGCTTTCTTT
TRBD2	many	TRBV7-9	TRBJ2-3	CASSGQTSGDATDTQYF	TGTGCCAGCAGCGGCCAGACTAGCGGGGATGCTACAGATACGCAGTATTTT
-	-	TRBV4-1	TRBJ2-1	CASSQRFQGHEQFF	TGCGCCAGCAGCCAAAGGTTTCAGGGCCATGAGCAGTTCTTC
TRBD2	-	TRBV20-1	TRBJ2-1	CSARVLAGHNEQFF	TGCAGTGCTAGAGTCCTAGCGGGCCACAATGAGCAGTTCTTC
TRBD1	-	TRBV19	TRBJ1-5	CASETGNQPQHF	TGTGCCAGCGAGACAGGGAATCAGCCCCAGCATTTT
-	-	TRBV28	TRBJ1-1	CASSLSRDTTEAFF	TGTGCCAGCAGTTTAAGTCGGGACACTACTGAAGCTTTCTTT
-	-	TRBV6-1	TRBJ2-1	CASSFSSVEEQFF	TGTGCCAGCAGTTTTTCCTCGGTGGAGGAGCAGTTCTTC
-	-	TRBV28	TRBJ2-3	CASSLGGADPDTQYF	TGTGCCAGCAGTTTAGGGGGGGCGGACCCAGATACGCAGTATTTT
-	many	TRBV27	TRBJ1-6	CASRTDDYNSPLHF	TGTGCCAGCAGGACGGACGACTATAATTCACCCCTCCACTTT
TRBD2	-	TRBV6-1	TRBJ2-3	CASSVAGSTDTQYF	TGTGCCAGCAGTGTAGCGGGGAGCACAGATACGCAGTATTTT
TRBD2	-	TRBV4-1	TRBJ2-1	CASSQVSGASYNEQFF	TGCGCCAGCAGCCAAGTAAGCGGGGCCTCCTACAATGAGCAGTTCTTC
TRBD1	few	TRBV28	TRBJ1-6	CASSNGQGELSPLHF	TGTGCCAGCTCCAATGGACAGGGAGAGTTGTCACCCCTCCACTTT
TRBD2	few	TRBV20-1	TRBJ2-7	CSVGSGVEQYF	TGCAGTGTTGGTAGCGGGGTCGAGCAGTACTTC
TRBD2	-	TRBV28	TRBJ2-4	CASSLLAGGHNIQYF	TGTGCCAGCAGCCTACTAGCGGGGGGGCACAACATTCAGTACTTC
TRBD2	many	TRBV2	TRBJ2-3	CASSGREDTQYF	TGTGCCAGCAGTGGGCGGGAGGATACGCAGTATTTT
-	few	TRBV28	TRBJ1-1	CASSLTDRNTEAFF	TGTGCCAGCAGTCTTACGGACAGAAACACTGAAGCTTTCTTT
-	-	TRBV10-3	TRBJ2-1	CAISDIFDEQFF	TGTGCCATCAGTGACATATTCGATGAGCAGTTCTTC
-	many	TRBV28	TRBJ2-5	CASSFDNQETQYF	TGTGCCAGCAGTTTCGACAACCAAGAGACCCAGTACTTC
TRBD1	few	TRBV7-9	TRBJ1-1	CASSTPGQAYTEAFF	TGTGCCAGCAGCACCCCGGGACAGGCCTACACTGAAGCTTTCTTT
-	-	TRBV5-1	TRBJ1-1	CASSLAADHEAFF	TGCGCCAGCAGCTTGGCGGCAGACCATGAAGCTTTCTTT
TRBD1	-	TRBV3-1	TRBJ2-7	CASSQLGQGADEQYF	TGTGCCAGCAGCCAGTTGGGACAGGGTGCCGACGAGCAGTACTTC
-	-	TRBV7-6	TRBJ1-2	CASSPFTF	TGTGCCAGCAGCCCTTTCACCTTC
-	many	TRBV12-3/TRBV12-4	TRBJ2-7	CASSLPGADYEQYF	TGTGCCAGCAGTTTACCAGGGGCGGACTACGAGCAGTACTTC
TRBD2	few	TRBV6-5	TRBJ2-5	CASSYSGLADTQYF	TGTGCCAGCAGTTACTCGGGGCTAGCGGACACCCAGTACTTC
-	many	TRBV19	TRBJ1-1	CASRQVGTEAFF	TGTGCCAGCCGACAGGTTGGAACCGAAGCTTTCTTT
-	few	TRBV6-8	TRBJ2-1	CASSSVSSYNEQFF	TGTGCCAGCAGTTCCGTAAGCTCCTACAATGAGCAGTTCTTC
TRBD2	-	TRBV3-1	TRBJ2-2	CASSLEYTSRAGGMNTGELFF	TGTGCCAGCAGCCTCGAGTACACTTCGCGAGCGGGGGGGATGAACACCGGGGAGCTGTTTTTT
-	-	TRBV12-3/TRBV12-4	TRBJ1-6	CASSSGIGSPLHF	TGTGCCAGCAGTTCCGGGATCGGTTCACCCCTCCACTTT
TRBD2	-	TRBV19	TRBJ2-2	CASSIGGLAGPAGELFF	TGTGCCAGTAGTATAGGAGGACTAGCGGGGCCCGCCGGGGAGCTGTTTTTT
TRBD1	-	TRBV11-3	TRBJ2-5	CASSPHRPRQGRKTQYF	TGTGCCAGCAGCCCCCACAGGCCCCGACAGGGAAGGAAGACCCAGTACTTC
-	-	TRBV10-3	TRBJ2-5	CAISEGRQETQYF	TGTGCCATCAGTGAGGGACGGCAAGAGACCCAGTACTTC
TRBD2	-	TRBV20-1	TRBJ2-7	CSAPGTSAQYF	TGCAGTGCTCCCGGGACTAGCGCACAGTACTTC
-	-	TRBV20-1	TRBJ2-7	CSARGGPTVAVTYEQYF	TGCAGTGCTAGAGGGGGCCCGACCGTGGCCGTGACCTACGAGCAGTACTTC
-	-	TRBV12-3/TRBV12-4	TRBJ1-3	CATRPTPGNTIYF	TGTGCCACTCGGCCGACGCCAGGAAACACCATATATTTT
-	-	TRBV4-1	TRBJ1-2	CASSQGGSYTF	TGCGCCAGCAGCCAGGGAGGTAGCTACACCTTC
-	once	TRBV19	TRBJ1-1	CASRERNTEAFF	TGTGCCAGCAGGGAAAGAAACACTGAAGCTTTCTTT
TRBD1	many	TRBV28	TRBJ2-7	CASSPGQNYEQYF	TGTGCCAGCAGCCCGGGACAGAACTACGAGCAGTACTTC
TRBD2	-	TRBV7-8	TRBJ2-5	CASSLVALAGGKIQETQYF	TGTGCCAGCAGCTTAGTGGCGCTAGCGGGGGGGAAAATCCAAGAGACCCAGTACTTC
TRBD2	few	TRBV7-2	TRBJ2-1	CASSLSNGGGDRPEQFF	TGTGCCAGCAGCTTGTCTAATGGGGGAGGGGATCGTCCTGAGCAGTTCTTC
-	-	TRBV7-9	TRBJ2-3	CASSRPQEYTQYF	TGTGCCAGCAGCCGACCTCAGGAGTATACGCAGTATTTT